This TCR beta chain was sequenced for a study of T cells in localized non-small cell lung cancer. This clone is a singleton in its sample. The antigen remains unidentified. The limits of the CDR3 on the DNA are not certain, so only TCRdb's listed CDR3 is given. Inclusive of both ends, the CDR3 amounts to 17 amino acids. Sequencing was performed with immunoSEQ multiplex PCR; in TCRdb, only in-frame clones are kept and a portion is missing. The sample shows approximately 35,000 clones, roughly nine tenths of them seen only once. General observations from the study: Only one tumor region went through sequencing, so heterogeneity may still be there. Those with higher blood T cell density had longer overall survival. Uninvolved adjacent lung had more T cell clonality than any other tissue, topping tumor. Appearing in adjacent lung were a median about 60 of the top 100 tumor clones.

This TCR derives from a man aged 40 to 70 with stage II lung adenocarcinoma. Source: PBMCs, taken before any cancer treatment. V usage is TRBV21-1 and J usage is TRBJ2-7; the table gives TRBD1 as D, unverified against the DNA. TRBV21-1 is noted as a pseudogene. The CDR3 sequence: CASTELDVGQGAYEQYF.